This is a list of T cell receptor beta chains from one sample in a study of blood T cell repertoires in COVID-19. Using immunoSEQ multiplex PCR, the repertoire was profiled, and TCRdb retains in-frame clones only, with some absent. This table holds approximately 85,000 clones, 70% to 90% found once. Sequencing was carried out using peripheral blood. These TCRs come from a man aged 50 to 59 with active or convalescent COVID-19. The CDR3 runs from the conserved cysteine through the conserved F or W. The D gene is left open where the match is weak. Rows may omit the clone size; those that give it use once, few, many or a size class.

J gene | V gene | clone size | D gene | CDR3 protein | CDR3 DNA
TRBJ2-2 | TRBV2 | - | TRBD2 | CASGLADNTGELFF | TGTGCCAGCGGACTAGCGGACAACACCGGGGAGCTGTTTTTT
TRBJ2-2 | TRBV29-1 | - | - | CSVDRGGTGELFF | TGCAGCGTTGACAGGGGCGGCACCGGGGAGCTGTTTTTT
TRBJ1-6 | TRBV5-1 | - | - | CASKSYQGGDSPLHF | TGCGCCAGCAAAAGCTACCAGGGTGGCGATTCACCCCTCCACTTT
TRBJ2-7 | TRBV5-1 | once | TRBD2 | CASSLSSGMIPYEQYF | TGCGCCAGCAGCCTGTCTAGCGGGATGATCCCCTACGAGCAGTACTTC
TRBJ2-5 | TRBV19 | - | TRBD1 | CASSILHGTGIETQYF | TGTGCCAGTAGTATCCTACACGGGACAGGAATAGAGACCCAGTACTTC
TRBJ1-2 | TRBV4-1 | - | TRBD1 | CASSQERQGVGYTF | TGCGCCAGCAGCCAAGAAAGGCAGGGGGTTGGCTACACCTTC
TRBJ1-5 | TRBV9 | - | - | CASSVGTANQPQHF | TGTGCCAGCAGCGTAGGAACAGCCAATCAGCCCCAGCATTTT
TRBJ1-2 | TRBV19 | - | - | CASSRDTPNDYTF | TGTGCCAGTTCCCGGGACACCCCCAACGACTACACCTTC
TRBJ1-5 | TRBV21-1 | - | - | CASSKEDRKNNQPQHF | TGTGCCAGCAGCAAAGAGGACAGAAAAAACAATCAGCCCCAGCATTTT
TRBJ2-5 | TRBV19 | - | TRBD1 | CASRDRGVGQETQYF | TGTGCCAGTAGGGACAGGGGGGTTGGCCAAGAGACCCAGTACTTC
TRBJ1-1 | TRBV10-2 | - | TRBD1 | CASHRGPDTEAFF | TGCGCCAGTCACAGGGGGCCGGACACTGAAGCTTTCTTT
TRBJ2-1 | TRBV5-1 | - | - | CASSAGQFSYNEQFF | TGCGCCAGCAGCGCGGGACAGTTCTCCTACAATGAGCAGTTCTTC
TRBJ1-2 | TRBV4-3 | few | - | CASSQDHQGRGYTF | TGCGCCAGCAGCCAAGATCATCAGGGTCGTGGCTACACCTTC
TRBJ2-2 | TRBV6-2/TRBV6-3 | - | TRBD2 | CASSYFVRGGTTGELFF | TGTGCCAGCAGTTACTTTGTCCGGGGGGGAACGACCGGGGAGCTGTTTTTT
TRBJ2-3 | TRBV15 | - | - | CATSSGRQIISTDTQYF | TGTGCCACCAGCAGTGGAAGACAGATTATTAGCACAGATACGCAGTATTTT
TRBJ1-6 | TRBV2 | - | - | CASIAETAAYNSPLHF | TGTGCCAGCATAGCCGAGACAGCCGCCTATAATTCACCCCTCCACTTT
TRBJ1-6 | TRBV2 | - | TRBD1 | CASSALQGDSSPLHF | TGTGCCAGCAGTGCCCTACAGGGGGATAGTTCACCCCTCCACTTT
TRBJ1-1 | TRBV18 | - | TRBD1 | CASAGQGNTEAFF | TGTGCCAGCGCGGGACAGGGGAACACTGAAGCTTTCTTT
TRBJ2-2 | TRBV7-2 | - | - | CAKGSGVRTGELFF | TGTGCCAAAGGGTCGGGAGTGAGGACCGGGGAGCTGTTTTTT
TRBJ2-7 | TRBV6-5 | few | TRBD1 | CASGVRDSSYEQYF | TGTGCCAGCGGAGTCCGGGACAGCTCCTACGAGCAGTACTTC
TRBJ2-7 | TRBV6-5 | - | - | CATNRDTRPYEQYF | TGTGCCACGAATCGGGACACGCGCCCCTACGAGCAGTACTTC
TRBJ1-1 | TRBV19 | - | TRBD1 | CASSLRTGANTEAFF | TGTGCCAGTAGCTTACGGACAGGGGCGAACACTGAAGCTTTCTTT
TRBJ2-7 | TRBV5-1 | - | TRBD2 | CASSVDGAGGPHEQYF | TGCGCCAGCAGCGTGGATGGTGCGGGAGGGCCTCACGAGCAGTACTTC
TRBJ1-2 | TRBV5-1 | - | - | CASSDRNYGYTF | TGCGCCAGTTCAGACAGGAACTATGGCTACACCTTC
TRBJ1-5 | TRBV24-1 | once | TRBD1 | CATSDSGQGTNQPQHF | TGTGCCACCAGTGATTCCGGACAGGGGACCAATCAGCCCCAGCATTTT
TRBJ2-5 | TRBV7-9 | - | - | CASSLIWTAQETQYF | TGTGCCAGCAGCTTGATTTGGACTGCTCAAGAGACCCAGTACTTC
TRBJ2-7 | TRBV3-1/TRBV3-2 | - | - | CASSLGHLYEQYF | TGTGCCAGCAGCCTGGGACACCTCTACGAGCAGTACTTC
TRBJ2-4 | TRBV19 | - | - | CASSTAAAGLAHF | TGTGCCAGTAGTACTGCGGCGGCTGGACTGGCTCACTTC
TRBJ2-1 | TRBV3-1/TRBV3-2 | - | - | CASSQDAAPSYNEQFF | TGTGCCAGCAGCCAAGATGCGGCTCCCTCCTACAATGAGCAGTTCTTC